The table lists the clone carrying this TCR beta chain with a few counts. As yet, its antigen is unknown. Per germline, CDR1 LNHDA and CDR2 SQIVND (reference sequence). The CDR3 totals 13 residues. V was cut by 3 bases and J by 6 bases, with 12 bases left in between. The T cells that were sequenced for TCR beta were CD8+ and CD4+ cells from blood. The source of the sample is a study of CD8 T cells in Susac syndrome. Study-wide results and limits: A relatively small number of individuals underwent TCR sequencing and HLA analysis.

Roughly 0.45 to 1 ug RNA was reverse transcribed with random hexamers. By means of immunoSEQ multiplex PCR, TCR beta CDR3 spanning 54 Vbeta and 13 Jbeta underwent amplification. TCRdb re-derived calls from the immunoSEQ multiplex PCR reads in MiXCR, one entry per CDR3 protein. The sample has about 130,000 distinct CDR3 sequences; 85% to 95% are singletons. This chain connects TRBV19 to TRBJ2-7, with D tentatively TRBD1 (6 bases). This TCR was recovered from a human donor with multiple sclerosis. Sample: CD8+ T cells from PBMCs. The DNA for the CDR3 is TGTGCCAGTAGTATGGGTCAGGGGAGCGAGCAGTACGTC. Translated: CASSMGQGSEQYV.